This entry describes one T cell receptor beta chain. The table lists this clonotype with a few counts. Its specific antigen is unknown. Base qualities are not at hand, and no much larger clone is one base apart. The data are from a study of regulatory T cells in long-lasting Graves disease (dated by TCRdb to about 2021). Regarding the research as a whole: Persistent Graves' disease was defined as persistently positive TSH receptor autoantibodies together with antithyroid drug treatment for over 5 years. Persistent Graves' disease patients were compared with newly diagnosed Graves' disease patients by peripheral blood TCR sequencing and RNA sequencing. The study was registered as a clinical trial and conducted in China. A total of around 35 samples were covered by TCR sequencing, comprising 13 persistent and around 20 newly diagnosed Graves' disease patients. Antithyroid drugs had been taken for approximately 10 years on average by persistent Graves' disease patients in the clinical cohort. Summary of the overall study and its limitations: Lower TCR Shannon entropy and fewer highly expanded clones were observed in persistent Graves' disease patients than in newly diagnosed patients, which suggested clonal expansion. Preferential use of TRBV28, TRBJ1-2 and TRBJ2-5 was observed in persistent disease, whereas TRBV20-1 and TRBJ2-1 were favored in newly diagnosed disease. Persistent patients shared more public clonotypes among themselves (over 2,500) than newly diagnosed patients did (about 970). Only peripheral blood was studied, because thyroid tissue, the primary lesion, was inaccessible. The small sample size was acknowledged by the authors as a limitation that may reduce accuracy. Sequencing and analysis were restricted to the TCR beta chain.

The library was prepared using multiplex PCR. Instrument on record: Illumina HiSeq 4000. To build TCR beta libraries, CDR3 regions were amplified by Arm-PCR using iRepertoire HTBI primers. Before sequencing, the PCR products underwent gel purification. The study's own analysis went as follows. A total of around 66 TRBV and 14 TRBJ segments were identified across samples and were used for gene usage analysis of CDR3 amino acid clonotypes. COPE and FqMerger were used to merge filtered high-quality paired reads into contigs. BLAST was used to align contigs to the IMGT TRBV, TRBD and TRBJ reference genes, and CDR3 was defined following IMGT. Highly expanded clones were defined as clonotypes with a frequency above 0.1%. Shannon entropy was used to measure repertoire diversity, and the Gini coefficient was used to measure V-J evenness. Clonotypes shared by more than one individual were considered public. The raw public data were reprocessed by TCRdb itself: fastp quality trimming at Q25, MiXCR clonotype calling, in-frame beta chains only. Entries that share a CDR3 protein sequence are merged under the most common genes and DNA. The V and J calls shown here were made by TCRdb, not taken from the authors' results. The sample table lists approximately 500,000 distinct CDR3 sequences, 20% to 25% of them with a count of one. Together, the top ten hold approximately 6.4% of the sample.

Taken from the germline V gene (reference sequence), the CDR1 and CDR2 loops are SEHNR and FQNEAQ. Between the V and J ends, shortened by 6 bases and 6 bases respectively, the junction contains 17 bases. CDR3 length: 14 amino acids, cysteine to phenylalanine. Left in the record is the CDR3 DNA by itself, 42 bases read in frame from the first base. The time point label for this specimen denotes: persistent/refractory GD, antithyroid drugs over 5 years with positive TRAb. For both TCR sequencing and RNA sequencing, RNA was extracted from PBMCs using TRIzol. Graves' disease was diagnosed according to American Thyroid Association guidelines. Patients were recruited from an endocrinology department in Xi'an, China. Each patient gave approximately 8.8 milliliters of peripheral blood, collected in an EDTA anticoagulant tube. PBMCs were isolated by Ficoll Paque Plus density gradient separation without further T cell sorting. An Agilent 2100 Bioanalyzer and agarose gel were used to check RNA quality, while a NanoDrop 2000 measured RNA concentration.

The sample was peripheral blood mononuclear cells (PBMCs), taken when the disease was refractory, from a patient treated with antithyroid drugs. Recombination connected TRBV7-9 to TRBJ1-2, with an unclear D gene assignment. This clonotype was sampled from a female donor with Graves disease. CDR3 loop: CASSTSPLYDGYTF. The DNA sequence is as follows: TGTGCCAGCAGTACCTCCCCACTGTATGATGGCTACACCTTC.